This TCR beta chain comes out of a study of PD-L1 blockade in urothelial cancer. Study in general: Blood drawn 3 weeks (second dose) and 6 weeks after treatment start was analyzed. T cells numbered a median of around 140,000 in the blood samples.

The CDR3 has 16 amino acids. V was pared by 4 bases and J by 5 bases, with 19 bases between. Germline values: CDR1 SGHNT, CDR2 YYREEE (reference sequence). PCRs each included synthetic TCR analog templates spiked in. Clones were read by immunoSEQ multiplex PCR, and TCRdb kept only the in-frame ones, dropping some. The repertoire has more than 75,000 clones, 90% to 95% of them found once; the top ten carry over 8.5%. Urothelial carcinoma, locally advanced or metastatic, affected the patients. The sequencing used PBMCs, collected around atezolizumab (anti-PD-L1) treatment. The receptor was derived from a man aged 60 to 75 with urothelial cancer. The chain combines TRBV5-4 with TRBJ2-1, with D possibly TRBD2 on 5 matching bases. The CDR3 loop reads CASSPILEGPNNEQFF. The CDR3 coding sequence is TGTGCCAGCAGCCCTATACTAGAGGGCCCTAACAATGAGCAGTTCTTC. The entire variable domain, with the rest obtained from reference TRBV5-4 and TRBJ2-1, is as follows: ETGVTQSPTHLIKTRGQQVTLRCSSQSGHNTVSWYQQALGQGPQFIFQYYREEENGRGNFPPRFSGLQFPNYSSELNVNALELDDSALYLCASSPILEGPNNEQFFGPGTRLTVL.